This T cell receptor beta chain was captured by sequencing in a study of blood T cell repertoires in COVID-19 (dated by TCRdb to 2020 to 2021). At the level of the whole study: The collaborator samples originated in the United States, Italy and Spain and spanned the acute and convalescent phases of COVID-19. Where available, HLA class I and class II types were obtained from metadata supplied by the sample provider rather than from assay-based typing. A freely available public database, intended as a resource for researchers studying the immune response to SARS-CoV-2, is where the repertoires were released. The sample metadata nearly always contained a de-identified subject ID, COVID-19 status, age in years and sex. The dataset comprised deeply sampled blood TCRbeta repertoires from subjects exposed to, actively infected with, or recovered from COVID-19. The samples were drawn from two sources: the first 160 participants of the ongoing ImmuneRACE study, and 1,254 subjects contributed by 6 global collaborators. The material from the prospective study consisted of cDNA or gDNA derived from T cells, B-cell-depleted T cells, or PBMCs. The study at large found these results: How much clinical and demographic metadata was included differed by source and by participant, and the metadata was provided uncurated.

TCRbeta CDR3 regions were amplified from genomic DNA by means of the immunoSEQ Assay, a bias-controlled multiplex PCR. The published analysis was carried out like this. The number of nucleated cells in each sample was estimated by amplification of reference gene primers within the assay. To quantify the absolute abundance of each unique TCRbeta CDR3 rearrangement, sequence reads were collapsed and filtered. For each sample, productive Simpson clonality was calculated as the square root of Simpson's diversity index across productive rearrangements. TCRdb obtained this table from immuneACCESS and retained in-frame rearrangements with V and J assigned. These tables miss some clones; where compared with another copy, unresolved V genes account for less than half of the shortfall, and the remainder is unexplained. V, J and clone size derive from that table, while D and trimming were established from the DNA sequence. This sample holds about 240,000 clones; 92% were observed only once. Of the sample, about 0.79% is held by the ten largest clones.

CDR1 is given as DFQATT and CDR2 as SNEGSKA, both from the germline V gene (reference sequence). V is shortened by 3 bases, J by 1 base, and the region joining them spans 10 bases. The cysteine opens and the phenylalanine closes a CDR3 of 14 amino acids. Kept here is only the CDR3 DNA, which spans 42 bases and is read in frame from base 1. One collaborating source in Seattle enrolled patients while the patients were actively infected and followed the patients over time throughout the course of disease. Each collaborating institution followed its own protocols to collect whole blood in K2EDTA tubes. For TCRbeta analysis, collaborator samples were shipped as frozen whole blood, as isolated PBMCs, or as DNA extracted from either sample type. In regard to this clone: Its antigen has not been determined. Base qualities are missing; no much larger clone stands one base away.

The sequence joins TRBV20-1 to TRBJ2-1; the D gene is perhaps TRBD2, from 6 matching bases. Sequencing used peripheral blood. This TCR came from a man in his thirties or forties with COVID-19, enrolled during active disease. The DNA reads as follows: TGCAGTGCTAGTAAAAGCGGGTCCTACAATGAGCAGTTCTTC. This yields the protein CSASKSGSYNEQFF.